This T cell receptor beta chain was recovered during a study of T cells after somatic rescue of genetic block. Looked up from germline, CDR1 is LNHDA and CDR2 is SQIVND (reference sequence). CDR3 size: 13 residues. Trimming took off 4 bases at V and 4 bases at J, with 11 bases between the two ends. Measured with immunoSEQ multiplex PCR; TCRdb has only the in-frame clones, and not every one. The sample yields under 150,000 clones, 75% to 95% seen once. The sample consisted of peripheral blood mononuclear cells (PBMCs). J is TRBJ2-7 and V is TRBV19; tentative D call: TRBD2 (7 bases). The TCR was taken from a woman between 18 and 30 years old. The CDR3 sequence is CASSRGGPYEQYF. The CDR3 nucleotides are TGTGCCAGTAGTAGGGGGGGGCCGTACGAGCAGTACTTC.